The T cell receptor (beta chain) described here comes from a study of T cells after yellow fever vaccination. Study in general: In the case of low-cell-number fractions, SMART-Seq v4 Ultra Low Input was used for preparation. Whole-study findings and limits: Reappearing after the booster were most of the clones from primary vaccination (less than 98% CD4, 75% to 90% CD8).

Germline lookup yields CDR1 LNHDA and CDR2 SQIVND (reference sequence). V was pared by 3 bases and J by 5 bases, with 11 bases between. This CDR3 is 14 amino acids long. This clonotype was counted between two and nine times. Its antigen is unidentified. TCRdb used MiXCR to reprocess the 5' RACE reads, holding one entry per CDR3 protein. The sample has some 560,000 distinct CDR3 sequences; 15% to 20% are singletons. The clonotype comes from a man aged 25-40 years who received the YFV17D yellow fever vaccine. J is TRBJ2-1 and V is TRBV19; no clear D gene. Source: PBMCs, taken 15 days after the yellow fever booster vaccination. Written as DNA, the CDR3 is TGTGCCAGTAGTATCGGACCCCCTGACAATGAGCAGTTCTTC. Translated, it gives CASSIGPPDNEQFF.